This is a list of T cell receptor beta chains from one sample in a study of CD8+ T cells in alopecia areata. TCRdb's table, derived via immunoSEQ multiplex PCR, lists solely in-frame clones and lacks some. The table lists 150,000 to 200,000 clones, 59% of them singletons. The sequencing here drew on CD4+ T cells sorted from blood, taken at week 0. The receptors shown here come from a human donor with alopecia areata. Both conserved end residues are part of each CDR3. D genes are given only for firm matches. Part of the rows lack a size; the others show once, few, many or a class for expanded clones.

d_call cdr3_length clone_size j_call v_call cdr3_nt cdr3_aa
. 15 . TRBJ2-2 TRBV5-1 TGCGCCAGCGATCCCGGACATCCGAACACCGGGGAGCTGTTTTTT CASDPGHPNTGELFF
. 14 once TRBJ1-3 TRBV29-1 TGCAGCGTTGCATATCGGGGCTCTGGAAACACCATATATTTT CSVAYRGSGNTIYF
. 15 . TRBJ2-3 TRBV2 TGTGCCAGCAGTGTCACACAGACTAGCACAGATACGCAGTATTTT CASSVTQTSTDTQYF
. 20 . TRBJ1-4 TRBV23-1 TGCGCCAGCAGTCAATCGCGGCATCGGTGGCAACAACACTACGGTGAAAAACTGTTTTTT CASSQSRHRWQQHYGEKLFF
TRBD2 13 few TRBJ2-7 TRBV29-1 TGCAGCGTACAACTAGCGGGGACCTACGAGCAGTACTTC CSVQLAGTYEQYF
. 16 . TRBJ1-1 TRBV29-1 TGCAGCGTCCCACCCCCGGCAGGGCCGATGAACACTGAAGCTTTCTTT CSVPPPAGPMNTEAFF
TRBD1 16 . TRBJ1-5 TRBV12-5 TGTGCTAGTGGGGGACAGAGCGAGTATAGCAATCAGCCCCAGCATTTT CASGGQSEYSNQPQHF
TRBD1 13 . TRBJ2-5 TRBV19 TGTGCCAGTAGCCCGACAGGGGTGGAGACCCAGTACTTC CASSPTGVETQYF
. 13 . TRBJ1-5 TRBV7-9 TGTGCCAGCAACCGGGAGGTCAATCAGCCCCAGCATTTT CASNREVNQPQHF
. 15 . TRBJ2-7 TRBV29-1 TGCAGCGTTGAAAGGTTTGCGGAGCGAGCCTACGAGCAGTACTTC CSVERFAERAYEQYF
. 14 . TRBJ2-3 TRBV5-1 TGCGCCAGCAGATTCGGGGGCTCCACAGATACGCAGTATTTT CASRFGGSTDTQYF
. 13 . TRBJ1-5 TRBV29-1 TGCAGCGTCGCACAGGGCAAATTTCAGCCCCAGCATTTT CSVAQGKFQPQHF
. 13 . TRBJ2-3 TRBV6-6 TGTGCCAGCAGTAACGCATTCGCGGATACGCAGTATTTT CASSNAFADTQYF
. 15 . TRBJ2-4 TRBV29-1 TGCAGCGTTGAAAGGGACCACGGCGCCAAAAACATTCAGTACTTC CSVERDHGAKNIQYF
. 15 . TRBJ1-6 TRBV30 TGTGCCTGGAGTGAACCGGGACCCAGTAATTCACCCCTCCACTTT CAWSEPGPSNSPLHF